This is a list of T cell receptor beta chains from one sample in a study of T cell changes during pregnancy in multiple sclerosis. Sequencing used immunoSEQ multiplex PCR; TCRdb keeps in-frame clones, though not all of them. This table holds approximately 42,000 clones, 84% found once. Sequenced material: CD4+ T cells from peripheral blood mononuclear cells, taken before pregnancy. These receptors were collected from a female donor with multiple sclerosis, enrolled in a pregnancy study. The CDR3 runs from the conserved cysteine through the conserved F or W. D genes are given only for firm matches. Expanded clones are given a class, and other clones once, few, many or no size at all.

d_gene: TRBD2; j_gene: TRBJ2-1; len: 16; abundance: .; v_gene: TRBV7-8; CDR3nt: TGTGCCAGCAGCCGCCCCGGGACTAGCGGGGGGAATGAGCAGTTCTTC; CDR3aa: CASSRPGTSGGNEQFF
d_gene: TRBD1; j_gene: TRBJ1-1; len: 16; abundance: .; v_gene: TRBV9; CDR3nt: TGTGCCAGCAGCGCGCTCGACAGGGTCCGAGACACTGAAGCTTTCTTT; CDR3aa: CASSALDRVRDTEAFF
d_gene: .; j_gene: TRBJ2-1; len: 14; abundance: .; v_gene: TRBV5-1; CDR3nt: TGCGCCAGCAGCGCCGGAGGGCCGGGGAATGAGCAGTTCTTC; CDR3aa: CASSAGGPGNEQFF
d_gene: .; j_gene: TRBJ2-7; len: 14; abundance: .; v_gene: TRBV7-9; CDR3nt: TGTGCCAGCAGCCTTTCAGACAGGGAGGACGAGCAGTACTTC; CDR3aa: CASSLSDREDEQYF
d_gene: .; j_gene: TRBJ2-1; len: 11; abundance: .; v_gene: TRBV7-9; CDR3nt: TGTGCCAGCAGCTTACGGTATGAGCAGTTCTTC; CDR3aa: CASSLRYEQFF
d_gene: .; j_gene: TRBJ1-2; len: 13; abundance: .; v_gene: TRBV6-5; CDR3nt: TGTGCCAGCAGTCGTCCAGGGGACCTCGGCTACACCTTC; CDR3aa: CASSRPGDLGYTF
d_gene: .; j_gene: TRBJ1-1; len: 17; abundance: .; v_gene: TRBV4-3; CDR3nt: TGCGCCAGCAGCCAAGATCACGGAGCGGCGCTGAACACTGAAGCTTTCTTT; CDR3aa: CASSQDHGAALNTEAFF
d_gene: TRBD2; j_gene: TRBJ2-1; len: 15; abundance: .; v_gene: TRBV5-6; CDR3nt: TGTGCCAGCAGCCCCCGGACAGCGGGGGGTGATGAGCAGTTCTTC; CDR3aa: CASSPRTAGGDEQFF
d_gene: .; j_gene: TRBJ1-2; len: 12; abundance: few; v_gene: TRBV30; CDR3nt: TGTGCCTGGAGTGGATACTACCACGGCTACACCTTC; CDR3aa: CAWSGYYHGYTF
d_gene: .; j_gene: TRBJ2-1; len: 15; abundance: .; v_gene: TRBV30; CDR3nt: TGTGCCTGGAGCGAGCCAAACCCCTCCTACAATGAGCAGTTCTTC; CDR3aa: CAWSEPNPSYNEQFF
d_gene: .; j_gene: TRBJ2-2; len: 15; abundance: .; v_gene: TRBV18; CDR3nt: TGTGCCAGCTTCACCACCGGGACGAACACCGGGGAGCTGTTTTTT; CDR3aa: CASFTTGTNTGELFF
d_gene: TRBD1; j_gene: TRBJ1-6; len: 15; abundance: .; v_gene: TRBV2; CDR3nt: TGTGCCAGCAGTGGCCTATCGACAGGGAATTCACCCCTCCACTTT; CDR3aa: CASSGLSTGNSPLHF
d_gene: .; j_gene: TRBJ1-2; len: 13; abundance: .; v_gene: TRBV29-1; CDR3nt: TGCAGCGTCCCGGGACTGGGGGTCTATGGCTACACCTTC; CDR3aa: CSVPGLGVYGYTF
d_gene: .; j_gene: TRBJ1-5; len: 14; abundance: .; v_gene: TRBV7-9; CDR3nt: TGTGCCAGCAGCCTAGGGCAGGGGCTGGAGCCCCAGCATTTT; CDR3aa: CASSLGQGLEPQHF
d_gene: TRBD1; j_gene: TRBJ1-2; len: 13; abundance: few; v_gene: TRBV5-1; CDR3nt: TGCGCCAGCAGCGAGGGGGCGGGCTATGGCTACACCTTC; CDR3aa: CASSEGAGYGYTF
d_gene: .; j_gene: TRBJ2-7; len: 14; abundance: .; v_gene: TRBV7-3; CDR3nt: TGTGCCAGCAGCTTACAGGGGGGATCTGACGAGCAGTACTTC; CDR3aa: CASSLQGGSDEQYF
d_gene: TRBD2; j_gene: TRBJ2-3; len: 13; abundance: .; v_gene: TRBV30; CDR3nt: TGTGCCTGGAGCCCGGGGGGGCTAGTAACGCAGTATTTT; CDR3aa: CAWSPGGLVTQYF
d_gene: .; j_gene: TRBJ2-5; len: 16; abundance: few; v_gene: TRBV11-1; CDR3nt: TGTGCCAGCAGCTTAGTGCTAGGAGGAGGAGGCGAGACCCAGTACTTC; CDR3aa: CASSLVLGGGGETQYF
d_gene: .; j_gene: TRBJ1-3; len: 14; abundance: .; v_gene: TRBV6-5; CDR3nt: TGTGCCAGCTGCGTTAGCTCCACTGGAAACACCATATATTTT; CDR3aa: CASCVSSTGNTIYF
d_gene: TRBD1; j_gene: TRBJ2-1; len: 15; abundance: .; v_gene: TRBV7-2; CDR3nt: TGTGCCAGCAGCTCGGACAGGGCGGCCTACAATGAGCAGTTCTTC; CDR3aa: CASSSDRAAYNEQFF
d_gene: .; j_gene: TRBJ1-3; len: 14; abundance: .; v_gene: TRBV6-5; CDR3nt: TGTGCCAGCAGTTTGGGGGCTTTCGGAAACACCATATATTTT; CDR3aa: CASSLGAFGNTIYF
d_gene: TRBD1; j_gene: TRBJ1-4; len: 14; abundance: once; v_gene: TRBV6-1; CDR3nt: TGTGCCAGCAGTGAAGCGGGGTGGGGGGACAGGGAGTTTTTT; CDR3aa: CASSEAGWGDREFF
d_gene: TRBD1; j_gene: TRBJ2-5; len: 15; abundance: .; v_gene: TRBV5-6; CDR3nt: TGTGCCAGCAGCTTGGAGGGACAGGGTACGGAGACCCAGTACTTC; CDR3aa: CASSLEGQGTETQYF
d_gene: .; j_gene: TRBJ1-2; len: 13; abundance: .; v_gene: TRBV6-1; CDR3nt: TGTGCCAGAGAAATGGGGGGGGGCTATGGCTACACCTTC; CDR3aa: CAREMGGGYGYTF
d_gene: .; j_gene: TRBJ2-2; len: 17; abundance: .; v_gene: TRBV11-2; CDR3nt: TGTGCCAGCAGCTTAGCACCCGGGATCGGTATCACCGGGGAGCTGTTTTTT; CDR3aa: CASSLAPGIGITGELFF
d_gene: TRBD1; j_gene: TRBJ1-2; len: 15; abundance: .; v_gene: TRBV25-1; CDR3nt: TGTGCCAGCAGTGAATATCGTGAGACAGGGGATGGCTACACCTTC; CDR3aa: CASSEYRETGDGYTF
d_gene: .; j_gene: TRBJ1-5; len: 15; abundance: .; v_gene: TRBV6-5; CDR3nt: TGTGCCAGCAGTTACTCAGGGGGTGCAGATCAGCCCCAGCATTTT; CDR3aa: CASSYSGGADQPQHF
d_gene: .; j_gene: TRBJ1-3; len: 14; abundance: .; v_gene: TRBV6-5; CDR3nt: TGTGCCAGCAGGTCCTTCCCGGACAGTCCAGCCATATATTTT; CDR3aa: CASRSFPDSPAIYF
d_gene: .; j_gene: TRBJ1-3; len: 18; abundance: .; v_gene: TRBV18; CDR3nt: TGTGCCAGCTCACCCACATTGCCACAGGGCTACTCTGGAAACACCATATATTTT; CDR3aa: CASSPTLPQGYSGNTIYF
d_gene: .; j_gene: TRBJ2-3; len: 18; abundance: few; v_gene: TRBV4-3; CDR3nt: TGCGCCAGCAGCCAAGAGCGGCCTCGATCCGGGGACACAGATACGCAGTATTTT; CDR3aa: CASSQERPRSGDTDTQYF
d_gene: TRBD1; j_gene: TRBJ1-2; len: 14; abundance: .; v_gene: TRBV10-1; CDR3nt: TGCGCCAGCTCTAGGACAGGGAGAGACTATGGCTACACCTTC; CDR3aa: CASSRTGRDYGYTF
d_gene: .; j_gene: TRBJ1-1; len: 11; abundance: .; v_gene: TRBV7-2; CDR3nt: TGTGCCAGCAGCCCTCTGACTGAAGCTTTCTTT; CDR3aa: CASSPLTEAFF
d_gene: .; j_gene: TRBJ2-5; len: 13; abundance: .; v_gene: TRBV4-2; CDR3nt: TGTGCCAGCAGCCACCCCCAGGCGGGGACCCAGTACTTC; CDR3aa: CASSHPQAGTQYF
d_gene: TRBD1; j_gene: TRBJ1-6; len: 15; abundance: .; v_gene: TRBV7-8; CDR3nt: TGTGCCAGCAGCTTGGGACAGTTGGGGGATTCACCCCTCCACTTT; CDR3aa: CASSLGQLGDSPLHF
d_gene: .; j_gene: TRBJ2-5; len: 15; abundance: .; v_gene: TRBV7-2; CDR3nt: TGTGCCAGCAGCCCACCGGGTCCGGAGGGAAAGACCCAGTACTTC; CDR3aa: CASSPPGPEGKTQYF
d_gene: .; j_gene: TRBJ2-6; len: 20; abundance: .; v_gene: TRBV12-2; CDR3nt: TGTGCAAGTCGCTTAGCAAGAACAGGACAACCGCTCTCTGGGGCCAACGTCCTGACTTTC; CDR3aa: CASRLARTGQPLSGANVLTF
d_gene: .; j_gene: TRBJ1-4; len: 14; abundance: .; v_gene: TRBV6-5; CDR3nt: TGTGCCAGCAGTTCATCGACGGGTAATGAAAAACTGTTTTTT; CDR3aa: CASSSSTGNEKLFF
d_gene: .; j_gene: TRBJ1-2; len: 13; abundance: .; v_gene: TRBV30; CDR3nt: TGTGCCTGGGATTTTCAGGGACATCATGGCTACACCTTC; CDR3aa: CAWDFQGHHGYTF
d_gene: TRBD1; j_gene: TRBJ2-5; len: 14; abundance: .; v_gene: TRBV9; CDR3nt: TGTGCCAGCAGACCGGGACAGATCCAAGAGACCCAGTACTTC; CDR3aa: CASRPGQIQETQYF
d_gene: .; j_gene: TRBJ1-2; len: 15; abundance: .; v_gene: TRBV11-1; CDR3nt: TGTGCCAGCAGCTTTCTCCCGACAGGAGACTATGGCTACACCTTC; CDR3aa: CASSFLPTGDYGYTF
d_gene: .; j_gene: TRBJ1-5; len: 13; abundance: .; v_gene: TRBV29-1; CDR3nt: TGCAGCGTGTCCCGGGACATAGCTCAGCCCCAGCATTTT; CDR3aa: CSVSRDIAQPQHF
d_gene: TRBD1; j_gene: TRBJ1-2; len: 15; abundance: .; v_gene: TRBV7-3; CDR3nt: TGTGCCAGCAGCCAAACCGGGACAGGGGGCCATGGCTACACCTTC; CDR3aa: CASSQTGTGGHGYTF
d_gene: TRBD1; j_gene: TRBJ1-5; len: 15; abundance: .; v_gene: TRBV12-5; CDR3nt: TGTGCTAGTGGCCTCCTTAACAGGGGGCAAAAGCCCCAGCATTTT; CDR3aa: CASGLLNRGQKPQHF
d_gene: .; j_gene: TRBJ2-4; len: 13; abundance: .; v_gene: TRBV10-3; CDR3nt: TGTGCCATCAGGCGAGGGAAAAAAAACATTCAGTACTTC; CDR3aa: CAIRRGKKNIQYF
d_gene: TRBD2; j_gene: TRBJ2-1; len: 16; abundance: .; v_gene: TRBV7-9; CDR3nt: TGTGCCAGCAGTAAAAGCGGGGCCCTTTCCTACAATGAGCAGTTCTTC; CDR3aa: CASSKSGALSYNEQFF
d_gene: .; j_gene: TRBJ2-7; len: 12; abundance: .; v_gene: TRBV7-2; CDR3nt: TGTGCCAGTGGGCTCTGGGAGTTCGAGCAGTACTTC; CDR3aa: CASGLWEFEQYF
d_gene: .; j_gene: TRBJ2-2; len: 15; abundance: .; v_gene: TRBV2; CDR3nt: TGTGCCAGCAGTGAACAGGCAACAAACACCGGGGAGCTGTTTTTT; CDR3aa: CASSEQATNTGELFF
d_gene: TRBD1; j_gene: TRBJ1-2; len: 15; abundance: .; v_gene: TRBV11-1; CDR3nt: TGTGCCAGCAGCTCCACCCGGGACAGGGCCTATGGCTACACCTTC; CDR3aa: CASSSTRDRAYGYTF
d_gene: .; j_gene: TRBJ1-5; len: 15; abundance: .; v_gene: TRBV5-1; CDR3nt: TGCGCCAGCAGCTTGTTCGGGGAACGCAATCAGCCCCAGCATTTT; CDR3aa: CASSLFGERNQPQHF
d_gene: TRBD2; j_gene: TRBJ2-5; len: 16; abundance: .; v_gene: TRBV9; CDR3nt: TGTGCCAGCAGCGTAGGATCTAGCGGGGGTCAAGAGACCCAGTACTTC; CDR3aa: CASSVGSSGGQETQYF
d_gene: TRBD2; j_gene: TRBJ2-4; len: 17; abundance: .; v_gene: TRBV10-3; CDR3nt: TGTGCCACAGGAAAAAGGGGGGGCGAGGGACTAGAAAACATTCAGTACTTC; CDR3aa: CATGKRGGEGLENIQYF
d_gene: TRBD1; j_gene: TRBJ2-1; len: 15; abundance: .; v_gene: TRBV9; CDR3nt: TGTGCCAGCAGCGCCCGGGACAGGGTCTACAATGAGCAGTTCTTC; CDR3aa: CASSARDRVYNEQFF
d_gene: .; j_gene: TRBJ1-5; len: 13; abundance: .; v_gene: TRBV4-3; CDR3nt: TGCGCCAGCAGCCAAGGCACATTGCAGCCCCAGCATTTT; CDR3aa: CASSQGTLQPQHF
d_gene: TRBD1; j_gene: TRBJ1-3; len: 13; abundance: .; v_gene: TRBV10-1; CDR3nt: TGCGCCAGCGGGACAGGGGCTGGAAACACCATATATTTT; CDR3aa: CASGTGAGNTIYF
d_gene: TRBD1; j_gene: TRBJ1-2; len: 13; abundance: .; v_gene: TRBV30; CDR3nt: TGTGCCTGGAGACACAGGGGGCAAGTTGGCTACACCTTC; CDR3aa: CAWRHRGQVGYTF